This passage covers 19 T cell receptor beta chains from one sample sequenced in a study of cytomegalovirus exposure and HLA in healthy donors. Vbeta (60) and Jbeta (13) primers were used in the PCR. TCRdb keeps only in-frame clones here, not all; method: immunoSEQ multiplex PCR. The data contain approximately 210,000 clones, about three quarters of them singletons. The sample comprised PBMCs. The source of these receptors is a woman aged 40 to 50 in good health and CMV-seronegative.

CDR3 bases: TGTGCCAGCAGCTTAGGAGCAGGGGCCTATGGCTACACCTTC. Its protein is CASSLGAGAYGYTF. This chain uses TRBV11-3 with TRBJ1-2; tentatively, D is TRBD1 (6 bases). Trimming shortened V by 1 base and J by 4 bases, and 10 bases separated the two germline ends. The CDR3 sequence is 14 residues long. The germline V gene has CDR1 SGHNT and CDR2 YENEEA.

In this sample, this clone turned up once. CDR3 nucleotide sequence: TGCGCCAGCAGCAAAACGACAGGGGGCAACTATGGCTACACCTTC. It is translated as CASSKTTGGNYGYTF. The J gene is TRBJ1-2, the V gene TRBV5-1; 10 bases match TRBD1. This CDR3 spans 15 amino acids. Germline lookup yields CDR1 SGHRS and CDR2 YFSETQ. With V trimmed by 4 bases and J by 2 bases, 5 bases remained unmatched.

This clone was observed once. The chain joins TRBV7-8 to TRBJ1-2; D is possibly TRBD1 (6 bases). Trimming cost V 2 bases and J 7 bases, with 17 bases left between them. In germline, CDR1 is SGHVS, CDR2 FQNEAQ. The CDR3 runs 15 residues. This CDR3 is CASSLLTQGMRGYTF. CDR3 DNA sequence: TGTGCCAGCAGCTTACTGACCCAGGGGATGCGTGGCTACACCTTC.

The rearrangement joins TRBV19 to TRBJ1-1; maybe TRBD1 (5 bases). This CDR3 is built from 16 residues. CDR1 LNHDA and CDR2 SQIVND come from the germline V gene (reference sequence). V was shortened by 1 base and J by 0 bases, with 12 bases between the two germline ends. This CDR3 reads CASSIGGGTMNTEAFF. DNA of the CDR3: TGTGCCAGTAGTATAGGAGGAGGGACTATGAACACTGAAGCTTTCTTT.

This clone came up a few times. Germline is not matched at one junction end, which may reflect a read error. The rearrangement uses TRBV6-5 and TRBJ1-6, with D possibly being TRBD1 (6 bases). The CDR3 totals 13 residues. Germline loops: CDR1 MNHEY, CDR2 SVGAGI. The CDR3 reads CASKGHRDSPPHF. CDR3 bases: TGTGCCAGCAAGGGACACAGGGATTCACCCCCCCACTTT.

The chain couples TRBV7-2 to TRBJ1-1, with a weak D call TRBD1 (5 bases). The ends were cut back, 7 bases at V and 5 bases at J, with 14 bases in the middle. This CDR3 is built from 13 residues. Germline CDR1 reads SGHTA; CDR2 reads FQGNSA. The CDR3 nucleotides are TGTGCCAGCACTACCGGCAGGGTTACTGAAGCTTTCTTT. Protein sequence: CASTTGRVTEAFF.

The rearrangement uses TRBV18 and TRBJ2-1, with D unclear. V was cut by 8 bases and J by 1 base, with 15 bases left in between. CDR1 and CDR2 (germline): KGHSH, LQKENI. CDR3 size: 15 residues. The CDR3 DNA follows: TGTGCCAGCCTACCAGCCCTAGTGTCCTACAATGAGCAGTTCTTC. Protein sequence: CASLPALVSYNEQFF.

Regarding this clone: Other DNA sequences within the sample encode an identical CDR3. The CDR3 here is CASSPNGQAYYGYTF. The CDR3 DNA reads as TGTGCCAGCAGCCCCAATGGACAGGCGTACTATGGCTACACCTTC. This chain uses TRBV7-2 with TRBJ1-2, with 7 bases identical to TRBD1. Trimming took 5 bases from V and 3 from J; bases not matched to a gene: 9. The CDR3 has 15 amino acids. CDR1 is SGHTA, CDR2 FQGNSA, per germline.

This clone was seen more than once but under ten times. This chain connects TRBV5-6 to TRBJ2-7; tentatively, D is TRBD1 (5 bases). In germline, CDR1 is SGHDT, CDR2 YYEEEE. Trimming removed 0 bases at V and 4 bases at J, with 8 bases between. CDR3 size: 13 residues. CDR3 protein: CASSLAGNYEQYF. For the CDR3, the DNA is TGTGCCAGCAGCTTGGCAGGGAATTACGAGCAGTACTTC. Supplemented by reference TRBV5-6 and TRBJ2-7, the full variable domain reads DAGVTQSPTHLIKTRGQQVTLRCSPKSGHDTVSWYQQALGQGPQFIFQYYEEEERQRGNFPDRFSGHQFPNYSSELNVNALLLGDSALYLCASSLAGNYEQYFGPGTRLTVT.

The chain uses TRBV7-2 and TRBJ2-1, with TRBD2 matching 12 bases. The CDR3 spans 14 residues. With V trimmed by 5 bases and J by 10 bases, 6 bases remained unmatched. CDR1 is SGHTA and CDR2 is FQGNSA in the germline V gene. The CDR3 DNA reads as TGTGCCAGCAGCAGAAGACTAGCGGGGGCCGAGCAGTTCTTC. This encodes CASSRRLAGAEQFF.

The sample holds a few counts of this clone. CDR3 residues: CASSPPVASGDYNEQFF. The CDR3 bases are TGTGCCAGCAGCCCTCCCGTTGCTAGCGGTGACTACAATGAGCAGTTCTTC. V is TRBV11-2 and J is TRBJ2-1; 7 nucleotides match TRBD2. The CDR3 is made up of 17 amino acids. V lost 5 bases, J lost 3 bases, and 13 bases stayed unmatched. The germline gives CDR1 SGHAT, CDR2 FQNNGV.

The chain has TRBV5-1 and TRBJ2-1; D remains unclear. This CDR3 is built from 12 residues. Trimming took off 1 base at V and 7 bases at J, with 6 bases between the two ends. CDR1 and CDR2 from the germline V gene are SGHRS and YFSETQ. The CDR3 bases are TGCGCCAGCAGCTTGATTCTTAATGAGCAGTTCTTC. This encodes CASSLILNEQFF.

The chain is built from TRBV5-1 and TRBJ2-3; 8 bases map to TRBD2. Looked up from germline, CDR1 is SGHRS and CDR2 is YFSETQ. This CDR3 spans 17 amino acids. J lost 3 bases, V lost 0 bases, and 9 bases had no gene match. In DNA form, the CDR3 reads TGCGCCAGCAGCTTGGCCGGTCGTAGCGGGATGACAGATACGCAGTATTTT. Residues: CASSLAGRSGMTDTQYF.

This sequence joins TRBV28 and TRBJ1-1; D unclear. V was shortened by 5 bases and J by 0 bases, with 16 bases between the two germline ends. Germline V gene lookup returns CDR1 MDHEN and CDR2 SYDVKM. CDR3 length equals 16 residues. DNA of the CDR3: TGTGCCAGCAGTGGTCGGACTGGACGCCTGAACACTGAAGCTTTCTTT. Amino acids: CASSGRTGRLNTEAFF.

This clone was detected once. At the DNA level, this CDR3 is encoded by other sequences in the same sample as well. The chain combines TRBV9 with TRBJ2-1; 8 nucleotides line up with TRBD2. The trim removed 3 bases at V and 1 base at J, leaving 3 bases unmatched. Germline V CDR1 and CDR2: SGDLS, YYNGEE. The CDR3 is 15 amino acids. CDR3 loop: CASSESGSSYNEQFF. The CDR3 DNA reads as TGTGCCAGCAGCGAGAGCGGGAGTTCCTACAATGAGCAGTTCTTC.

The chain recombines TRBV2 with TRBJ2-1; D is undetermined. The CDR3 has 13 amino acids. Germline loops: CDR1 SNHLY, CDR2 FYNNEI. Trimming cost V 4 bases and J 6 bases, with 10 bases left between them. In DNA, the CDR3 is TGTGCCAGCAGTGCATTTGGGCCCAATGAGCAGTTCTTC. Amino acids: CASSAFGPNEQFF.

The J gene is TRBJ2-3, the V gene TRBV11-3; weak D call: TRBD2 (5 bases). This CDR3 comprises 17 residues. V lost 1 base to trimming and J lost 3 bases, with 17 bases between them. CDR1 and CDR2 (germline): SGHNT, YENEEA. CDR3 in amino acids: CASSLGAWSRETDTQYF. The DNA for the CDR3 is TGTGCCAGCAGCTTAGGTGCGTGGAGCCGGGAAACAGATACGCAGTATTTT.

The rearrangement joins TRBV9 to TRBJ1-2; 12 positions agree with TRBD1. CDR1 and CDR2 from the germline V gene are SGDLS and YYNGEE. This CDR3 region has 16 residues. V lost 0 bases, J lost 7 bases, and 7 bases stayed unmatched. The CDR3 loop reads CASSVVGTGGLGGYTF. The CDR3 coding sequence is TGTGCCAGCAGCGTAGTCGGGACAGGGGGCTTGGGTGGCTACACCTTC.

The chain recombines TRBV6-5 with TRBJ2-2, with 8 nucleotides matching TRBD2. There are 16 residues in the CDR3. Germline values: CDR1 MNHEY, CDR2 SVGAGI. The J segment lost 3 bases and the V segment lost 2 bases, leaving 5 bases of the junction unmatched. The CDR3 loop reads CASSYEAGGDTGELFF. Here the CDR3 DNA reads TGTGCCAGCAGTTACGAGGCGGGAGGCGACACCGGGGAGCTGTTTTTT.